The 24 T cell receptor beta chains listed next were all sequenced from one sample in a study of cytomegalovirus exposure and HLA in healthy donors. 13 Jbeta primers and 60 Vbeta primers were used for the PCR. Libraries were prepared by immunoSEQ multiplex PCR; TCRdb keeps only in-frame clonotypes and omits some of them. The sample holds 200,000 to 250,000 clones; just under 85% are singletons and the top ten take approximately 0.62%. Sequencing was performed on PBMCs. These TCRs come from a woman between 40 and 55 years old in good health and CMV-seronegative.

CDR3 DNA sequence: TGTGCCAGCAGTCCCTTAGGACAGATCTATGGCTACACCTTC. The encoded protein is CASSPLGQIYGYTF. The V gene is TRBV28, the J gene TRBJ1-2; D is perhaps TRBD1 (6 bases). This CDR3 is 14 amino acids long. CDR1 and CDR2 from the germline V gene are MDHEN and SYDVKM. V was pared by 5 bases and J by 4 bases, with 14 bases between.

This clone was seen a handful of times. This chain joins TRBV6-1 and TRBJ1-5, with 7 bases fitting TRBD1. The germline gives CDR1 MNHNS, CDR2 SASEGT. The CDR3 consists of 14 residues. Losses at the gene ends were 5 bases for V and 5 bases for J; bases not matched to a gene: 6. The CDR3 region is CASSSDRAYQPQHF. CDR3 coding DNA: TGTGCCAGCAGTTCTGACAGGGCGTATCAGCCCCAGCATTTT.

The V call is TRBV30, the J call TRBJ2-7; D gene ambiguous. The CDR3 length is 13 residues. V gave up 2 bases and J gave up 6 bases, with 14 bases separating them. Germline CDR1 is GTSNPN and CDR2 is SVGIG (reference sequence). The CDR3 region has the DNA TGTGCCTGGAGTCCCCGCACCGCCAGCGAGCAGTACTTC. This encodes CAWSPRTASEQYF.

The V gene is TRBV23-1, the J gene TRBJ2-1, with 7 bases matching TRBD1. TRBV23-1 is an ORF, with its function uncertain. CDR3 size: 13 residues. Trimming at V came to 7 bases and at J to 5 bases, leaving 5 bases not matched to a gene. This chain's CDR3 is CASTDRLNNEQFF. CDR3 coding DNA: TGCGCCAGCACGGACAGGCTGAACAATGAGCAGTTCTTC.

The rearrangement joins TRBV18 to TRBJ2-7, with 7 bases aligning to TRBD1. V lost 5 bases, J lost 3 bases, and 4 bases stayed unmatched. Germline V gene sequence: CDR1 KGHSH, CDR2 LQKENI. The CDR3 loop spans 13 amino acids. This CDR3 reads CASSTGTDYEQYF. CDR3 DNA: TGTGCCAGCTCAACCGGGACAGACTACGAGCAGTACTTC.

This chain joins TRBV6-1 and TRBJ2-2; D is perhaps TRBD2 (5 bases). Trimming left V 6 bases short and J 5 bases short, with 7 bases between. Germline-derived CDR1 and CDR2 are MNHNS and SASEGT. There are 12 residues in the CDR3. CDR3 sequence: CASRRETGELFF. CDR3 sequence (DNA): TGTGCCAGCAGACGGGAAACCGGGGAGCTGTTTTTT.

The chain combines TRBV10-1 with TRBJ2-3; 9 bases line up with TRBD1. The germline CDR1 and CDR2 sequences are WNHNN and SYGVQD (reference sequence). V was pared by 3 bases and J by 4 bases, with 5 bases of the junction left unmatched. The CDR3 extends over 15 amino acids. CDR3 in DNA: TGCGCCAGCAGTGAAGGGACAGGGCAGGCAGATACGCAGTATTTT. This gives the protein CASSEGTGQADTQYF.

This clone was recorded a few times. The junction and the germline gene differ at one end; a read error may be behind it. The chain carries TRBV5-8 and TRBJ1-4, with a weak D call TRBD1 (6 bases). CDR1 is SGHTS, CDR2 YDEGEE, per germline. There are 12 residues in the CDR3. CDR3 sequence reads: CASSLDSPVEIF. The CDR3 nucleotides read TGTGCCAGCAGTTTGGACAGCCCCGTAGAGATTTTT.

The chain uses TRBV7-2 and TRBJ2-1; TRBD1 is a possible D gene (7 bases). The CDR3 covers 16 residues. Germline loops: CDR1 SGHTA, CDR2 FQGNSA. V shed 5 bases and J shed 4 bases, with 18 bases lying between them. CDR3: CASSPDAGQTYNEQFF. CDR3 DNA: TGTGCCAGCAGCCCTGACGCGGGACAGACTTACAATGAGCAGTTCTTC.

The gene calls are TRBV27 and TRBJ2-7; TRBD2 matches 8 bases. CDR3 length: 15 residues. Germline CDR1 MNHEY, CDR2 SMNVEV (reference sequence). The trim removed 4 bases at V and 5 bases at J, leaving 10 bases unmatched. The CDR3 protein is CASSSLGAGGDEQYF. The CDR3 DNA reads TGTGCCAGCAGTTCCTTAGGGGCGGGGGGCGACGAGCAGTACTTC.

This rearrangement joins TRBV6-1 to TRBJ2-3, with TRBD2 matching over 8 bases. Germline V gives CDR1 MNHNS, CDR2 SASEGT. The CDR3 totals 15 residues. The V and J ends lost 4 bases and 4 bases, in that order; junction bases with no gene match: 7. CDR3: CASSALSGASDTQYF. Here the CDR3 DNA reads TGTGCCAGCAGTGCCCTTAGCGGGGCTTCAGATACGCAGTATTTT.

V gene TRBV15 combines with J gene TRBJ2-3; D possibly corresponds to TRBD2 (5 bases). There are 14 residues in the CDR3. Germline V lookup: CDR1 LNHNV, CDR2 YYDKDF (reference sequence). The V end was cut by 0 bases, the J end by 6 bases, with 10 bases between. The CDR3 bases are TGTGCCACCAGCAGAGATAGAGCGGCGGATACGCAGTATTTT. Translating it yields CATSRDRAADTQYF.

The CDR3 coding sequence is TGTGCCAGCAGCGAAACGGGCGGGGAGGCCCAGTACTTC. Protein sequence: CASSETGGEAQYF. The rearrangement joins TRBV2 to TRBJ2-5; the D gene is possibly TRBD2 (6 bases). The germline CDR1 and CDR2 sequences are SNHLY and FYNNEI. Trimming took 6 bases from V and 9 from J, leaving 17 bases between them. The CDR3 covers 13 residues.

V usage is TRBV6-5 and J usage is TRBJ2-7, with 8 bases that match TRBD2. The CDR3 sequence is 15 residues long. In germline, CDR1 is MNHEY, CDR2 SVGAGI. V shed 6 bases, J shed 5 bases, and the junction held 12 bases outside the gene matches. CDR3 sequence reads: CASREPGLGHHEQYF. In nucleotides, the CDR3 is TGTGCCAGCAGGGAACCGGGACTAGGCCATCACGAGCAGTACTTC.

V usage is TRBV6-1 and J usage is TRBJ1-2; TRBD1 agrees at 8 bases. This CDR3 region has 12 residues. CDR1 MNHNS and CDR2 SASEGT come from the germline V gene. Trimming removed 6 bases from V and 8 bases from J; junction bases left unmatched: 5. The DNA of the CDR3 is TGTGCCAGCAGGGGGACAGGATTAGGCTACACCTTC. This sequence encodes CASRGTGLGYTF.

V usage is TRBV10-3 and J usage is TRBJ2-2, with 8 bases fitting TRBD2. CDR3 length: 15 residues. Germline assignment: CDR1 ENHRY and CDR2 SYGVKD. The V and J ends lost 8 bases and 2 bases, in that order; junction bases with no gene match: 7. The CDR3 sequence is CAIPSGGLNTGELFF. The CDR3 coding sequence is TGTGCCATCCCCAGCGGGGGCCTCAACACCGGGGAGCTGTTTTTT.

The chain combines TRBV5-1 with TRBJ1-5, with TRBD1 matching over 9 bases. Germline CDR1 SGHRS, CDR2 YFSETQ. The CDR3 consists of 18 residues. V dropped 0 bases and J dropped 3; count of bases not matched to a gene: 10. The DNA for the CDR3 is TGCGCCAGCAGCTTGGGGGTCACAGGGGGCTTGATCAATCAGCCCCAGCATTTT. Translated: CASSLGVTGGLINQPQHF.

CDR3 sequence reads: CASKTEYEKLFF. DNA of the CDR3: TGTGCCAGCAAGACAGAGTATGAAAAACTGTTTTTT. This rearrangement joins TRBV6-1 to TRBJ1-4; weak D call: TRBD1 (5 bases). The CDR3 extends over 12 amino acids. V was cut by 7 bases and J by 6 bases, with 9 bases left in between. The germline V gene encodes CDR1 MNHNS and CDR2 SASEGT.

On this clone itself: The same CDR3 also results from other DNA sequences found in this sample. The chain employs TRBV7-2 and TRBJ2-7; 7 positions match TRBD2. J gave up 0 bases and V 1 base, and 6 bases lay outside the gene matches. The germline V gene has CDR1 SGHTA and CDR2 FQGNSA. The CDR3 has 16 residues. The CDR3 here is CASSLVFGGSSYEQYF. The CDR3 nucleotides are TGTGCCAGCAGCTTAGTTTTCGGGGGGAGCTCCTACGAGCAGTACTTC. The variable domain in full, completed from reference TRBV7-2 and TRBJ2-7, reads GAGVSQSPSNKVTEKGKDVELRCDPISGHTALYWYRQSLGQGLEFLIYFQGNSAPDKSGLPSDRFSAERTGGSVSTLTIQRTQQEDSAVYLCASSLVFGGSSYEQYFGPGTRLTVT.

The rearrangement uses TRBV4-3 and TRBJ2-3; TRBD2 aligns across 9 bases. The germline gives CDR1 LGHNA, CDR2 YSLEER. V trimming: 3 bases; J trimming: 6 bases; junction bases outside the gene matches: 7. CDR3 length: 15 amino acids. The DNA of the CDR3 is TGCGCCAGCAGCCAGCTAGCGGGGTCTTCGGATACGCAGTATTTT. Protein product: CASSQLAGSSDTQYF.

The rearrangement joins TRBV6-6 to TRBJ2-7, with D maybe TRBD1 (5 bases). Germline V gene sequence: CDR1 MNHNY, CDR2 SVGAGI (reference sequence). The CDR3 is 14 amino acids. Trimming pared 4 bases from V and 0 bases from J, leaving 10 bases between. CDR3 sequence reads: CASSLDTRSYEQYF. CDR3 nucleotide sequence: TGTGCCAGCAGTTTGGACACCCGCTCCTACGAGCAGTACTTC.

The chain combines TRBV21-1 with TRBJ2-2; the table's D call, TRBD1, has no DNA check behind it. TRBV21-1 is listed as a pseudogene. CDR3 length: 16 amino acids. CDR3 protein: CASSALRGGRTGELFF. The CDR3 DNA reads as TGTGCCAGCAGCGCCTTGCGAGGGGGAAGGACGGGGGAGCTGTTTTTT.

This rearrangement joins TRBV6-1 to TRBJ1-5; D not resolved. Trimming left V 6 bases short and J 11 bases short, with 17 bases between. Germline CDR1 is MNHNS and CDR2 is SASEGT. There are 13 residues in the CDR3. The chain's CDR3 is CASSTANAAAQHF. The CDR3 nucleotides read TGTGCCAGCAGCACTGCAAACGCGGCCGCCCAGCATTTT.

This clone was recorded a few times. The genes are TRBV6-5 and TRBJ1-1, with 9 bases that match TRBD1. Germline CDR1 reads MNHEY; CDR2 reads SVGAGI. With V trimmed by 5 bases and J by 10 bases, 14 bases remained unmatched. CDR3 size: 15 residues. DNA of the CDR3: TGTGCCAGCAGTCCCCCGGGACAGGGCCTAGTCGGAGCTTTCTTT. This sequence encodes CASSPPGQGLVGAFF.